This T cell receptor beta chain comes out of a study of T-cell reconstitution after alpha-beta-depleted transplantation in children. A library of TCRbeta sequences, prepared with unique molecular identifiers, was generated. TCRdb recomputed calls from the PCR reads with MiXCR, one row per CDR3 protein. The top ten hold around 15% of the sample, which has about 97,000 distinct CDR3 sequences, 6% to 9% seen once. The V gene lost 7 bases and the J gene lost 2 bases, with 13 bases spanning the gap. The CDR3 runs to 14 residues. The germline V gene has CDR1 MNHNS and CDR2 SASEGT. Specimen: PBMCs, collected before TCRalphabeta/CD19-depleted stem cell transplant. The TCR originated in a boy aged 2 to 9 with acute lymphoblastic leukemia, due to receive a stem cell transplant. The chain uses TRBV6-1 and TRBJ2-3, with D uncertain. The CDR3 loop reads CASIPLDATDTQYF. In nucleotides, the CDR3 is TGTGCCAGCATCCCCCTAGACGCCACAGATACGCAGTATTTT.